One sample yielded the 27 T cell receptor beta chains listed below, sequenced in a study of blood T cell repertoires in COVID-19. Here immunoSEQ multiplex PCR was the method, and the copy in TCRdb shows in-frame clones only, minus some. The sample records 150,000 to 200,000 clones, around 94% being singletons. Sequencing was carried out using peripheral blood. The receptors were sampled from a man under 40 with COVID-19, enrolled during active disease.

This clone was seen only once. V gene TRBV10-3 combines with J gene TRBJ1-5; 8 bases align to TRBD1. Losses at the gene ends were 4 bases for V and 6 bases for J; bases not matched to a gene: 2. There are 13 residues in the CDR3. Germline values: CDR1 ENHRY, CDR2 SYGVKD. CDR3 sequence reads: CAISGTGSQPQHF. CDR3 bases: TGTGCCATCAGTGGGACAGGGTCTCAGCCCCAGCATTTT.

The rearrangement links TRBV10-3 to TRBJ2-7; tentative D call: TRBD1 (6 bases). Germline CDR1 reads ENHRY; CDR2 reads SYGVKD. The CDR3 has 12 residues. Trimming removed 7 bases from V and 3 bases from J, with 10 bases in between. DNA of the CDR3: TGTGCCATCAAGCAGGACAGCTACGAGCAGTACTTC. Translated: CAIKQDSYEQYF.

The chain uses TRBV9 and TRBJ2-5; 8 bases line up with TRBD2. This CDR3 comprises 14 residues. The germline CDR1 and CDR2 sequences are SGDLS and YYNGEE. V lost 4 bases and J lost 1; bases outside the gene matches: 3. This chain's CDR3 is CASSSGGSQETQYF. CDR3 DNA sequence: TGTGCCAGCAGCAGCGGGGGCTCCCAAGAGACCCAGTACTTC.

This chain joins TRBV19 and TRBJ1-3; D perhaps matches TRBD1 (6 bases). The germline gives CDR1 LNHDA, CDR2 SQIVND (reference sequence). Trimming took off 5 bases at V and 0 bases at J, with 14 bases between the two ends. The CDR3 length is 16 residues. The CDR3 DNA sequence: TGTGCCAGTAGTGACAGGACTGACCGCTCTGGAAACACCATATATTTT. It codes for CASSDRTDRSGNTIYF.

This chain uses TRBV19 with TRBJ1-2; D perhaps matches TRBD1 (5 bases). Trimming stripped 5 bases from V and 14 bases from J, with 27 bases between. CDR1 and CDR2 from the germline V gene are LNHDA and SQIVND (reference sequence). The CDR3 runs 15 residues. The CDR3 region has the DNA TGTGCCAGTAGTGGACTCATAAGGGACTTCGGGATTCTGACCTTC. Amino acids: CASSGLIRDFGILTF.

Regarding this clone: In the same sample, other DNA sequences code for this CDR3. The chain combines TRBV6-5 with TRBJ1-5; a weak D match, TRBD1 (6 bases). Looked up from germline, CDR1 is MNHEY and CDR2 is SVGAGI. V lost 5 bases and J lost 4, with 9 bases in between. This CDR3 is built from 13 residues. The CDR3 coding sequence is TGTGCCAGCAGTCAGAGGGGGAATCAGCCCCAGCATTTT. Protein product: CASSQRGNQPQHF.

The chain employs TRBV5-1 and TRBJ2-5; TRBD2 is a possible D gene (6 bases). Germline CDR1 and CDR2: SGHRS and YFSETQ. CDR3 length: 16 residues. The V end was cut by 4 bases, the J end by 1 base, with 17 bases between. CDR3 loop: CASSPGLQNPQETQYF. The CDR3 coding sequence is TGCGCCAGCAGCCCGGGACTCCAGAACCCCCAAGAGACCCAGTACTTC.

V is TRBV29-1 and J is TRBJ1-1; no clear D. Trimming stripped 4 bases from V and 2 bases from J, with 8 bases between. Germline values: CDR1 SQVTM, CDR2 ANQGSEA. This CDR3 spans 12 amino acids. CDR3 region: CSVGAPNTEAFF. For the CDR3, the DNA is TGCAGCGTTGGGGCCCCTAACACTGAAGCTTTCTTT.

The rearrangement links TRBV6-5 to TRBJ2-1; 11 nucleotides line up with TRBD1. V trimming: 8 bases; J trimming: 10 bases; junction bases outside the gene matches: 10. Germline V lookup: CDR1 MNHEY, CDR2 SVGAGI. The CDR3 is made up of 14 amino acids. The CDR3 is CASWAGQGAREQFF. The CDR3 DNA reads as TGTGCCAGCTGGGCCGGACAGGGGGCGCGGGAGCAGTTCTTC.

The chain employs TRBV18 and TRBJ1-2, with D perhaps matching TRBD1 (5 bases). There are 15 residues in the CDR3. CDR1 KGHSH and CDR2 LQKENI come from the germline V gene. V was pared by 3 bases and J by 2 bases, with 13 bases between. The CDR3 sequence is CASSPGQDSNYGYTF. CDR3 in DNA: TGTGCCAGCTCACCTGGCCAAGACAGCAACTATGGCTACACCTTC.

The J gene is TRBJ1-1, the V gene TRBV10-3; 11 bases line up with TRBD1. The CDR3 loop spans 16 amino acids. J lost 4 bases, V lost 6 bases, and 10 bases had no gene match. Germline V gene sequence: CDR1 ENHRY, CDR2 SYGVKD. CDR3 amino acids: CAIRVGQGVVGTEAFF. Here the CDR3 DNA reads TGTGCCATCAGGGTGGGACAGGGGGTCGTCGGCACTGAAGCTTTCTTT.

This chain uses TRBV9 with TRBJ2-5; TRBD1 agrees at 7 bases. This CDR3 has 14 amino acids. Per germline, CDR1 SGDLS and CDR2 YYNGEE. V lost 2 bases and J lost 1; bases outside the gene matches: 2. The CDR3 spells CASSVAGGQETQYF. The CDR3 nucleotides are TGTGCCAGCAGCGTGGCAGGGGGCCAAGAGACCCAGTACTTC.

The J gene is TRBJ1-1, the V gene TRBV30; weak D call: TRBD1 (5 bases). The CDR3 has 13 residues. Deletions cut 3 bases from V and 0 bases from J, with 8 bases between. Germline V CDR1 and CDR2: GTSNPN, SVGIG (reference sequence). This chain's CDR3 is CAWRGLMNTEAFF. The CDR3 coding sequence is TGTGCCTGGAGGGGACTCATGAACACTGAAGCTTTCTTT.

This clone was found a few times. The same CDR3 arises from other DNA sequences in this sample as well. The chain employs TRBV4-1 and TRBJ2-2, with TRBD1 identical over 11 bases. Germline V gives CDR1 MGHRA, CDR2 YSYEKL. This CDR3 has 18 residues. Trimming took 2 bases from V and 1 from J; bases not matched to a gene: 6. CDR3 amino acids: CASSQTGTGGRNTGELFF. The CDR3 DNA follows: TGCGCCAGCAGCCAAACCGGGACAGGGGGTCGGAACACCGGGGAGCTGTTTTTT.

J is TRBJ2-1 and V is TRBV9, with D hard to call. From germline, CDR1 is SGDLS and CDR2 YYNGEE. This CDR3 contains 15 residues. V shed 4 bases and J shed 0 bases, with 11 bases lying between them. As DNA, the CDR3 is TGTGCCAGCAGCCCCCGCGAGTCCTCCTACAATGAGCAGTTCTTC. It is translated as CASSPRESSYNEQFF.

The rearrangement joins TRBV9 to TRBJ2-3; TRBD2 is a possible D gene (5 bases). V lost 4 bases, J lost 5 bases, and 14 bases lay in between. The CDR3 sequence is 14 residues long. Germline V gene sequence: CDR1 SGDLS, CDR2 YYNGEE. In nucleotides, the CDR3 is TGTGCCAGCAGCCCCTCCCCAAGCGGAGATACGCAGTATTTT. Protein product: CASSPSPSGDTQYF. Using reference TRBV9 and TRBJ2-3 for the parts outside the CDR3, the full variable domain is DSGVTQTPKHLITATGQRVTLRCSPRSGDLSVYWYQQSLDQGLQFLIQYYNGEERAKGNILERFSAQQFPDLHSELNLSSLELGDSALYFCASSPSPSGDTQYFGPGTRLTVL.

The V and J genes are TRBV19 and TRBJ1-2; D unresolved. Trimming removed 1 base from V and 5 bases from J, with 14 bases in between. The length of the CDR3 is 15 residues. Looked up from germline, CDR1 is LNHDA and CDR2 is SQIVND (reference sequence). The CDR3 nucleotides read TGTGCCAGTAGTATAGGGGTTCGGCAGGATTATGGCTACACCTTC. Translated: CASSIGVRQDYGYTF.

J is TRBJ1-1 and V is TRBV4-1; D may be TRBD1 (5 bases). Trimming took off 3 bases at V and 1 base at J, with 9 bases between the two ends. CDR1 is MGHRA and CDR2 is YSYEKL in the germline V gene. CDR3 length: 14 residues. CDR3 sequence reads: CASSHLRENTEAFF. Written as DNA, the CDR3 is TGCGCCAGCAGCCACCTCAGGGAGAACACTGAAGCTTTCTTT.

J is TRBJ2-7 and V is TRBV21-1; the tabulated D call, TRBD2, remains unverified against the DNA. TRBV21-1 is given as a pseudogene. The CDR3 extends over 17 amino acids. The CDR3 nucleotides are TGTGCCAGCAGCACCGACCTGGAGGGGAAGGAGACCTACGAGCAGTACTTC. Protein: CASSTDLEGKETYEQYF.

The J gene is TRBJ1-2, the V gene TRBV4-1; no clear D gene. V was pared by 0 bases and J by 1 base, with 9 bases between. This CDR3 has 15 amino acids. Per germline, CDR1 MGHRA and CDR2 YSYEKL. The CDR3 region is CASSQDAGLNYGYTF. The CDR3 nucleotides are TGCGCCAGCAGCCAAGATGCAGGACTTAACTATGGCTACACCTTC.

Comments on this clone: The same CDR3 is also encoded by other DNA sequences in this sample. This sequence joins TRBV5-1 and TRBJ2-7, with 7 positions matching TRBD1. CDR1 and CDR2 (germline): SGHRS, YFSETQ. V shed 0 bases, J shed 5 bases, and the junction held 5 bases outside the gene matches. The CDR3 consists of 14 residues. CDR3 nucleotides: TGCGCCAGCAGCTTGGGGCAGGGGGTTGACGAGCAGTACTTC. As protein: CASSLGQGVDEQYF.

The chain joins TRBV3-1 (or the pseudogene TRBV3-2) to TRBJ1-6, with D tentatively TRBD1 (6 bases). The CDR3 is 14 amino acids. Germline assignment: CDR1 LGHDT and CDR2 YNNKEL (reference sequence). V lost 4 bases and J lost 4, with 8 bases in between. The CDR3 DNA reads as TGTGCCAGCAGCCCCCAGGGGTATAATTCACCCCTCCACTTT. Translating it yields CASSPQGYNSPLHF.

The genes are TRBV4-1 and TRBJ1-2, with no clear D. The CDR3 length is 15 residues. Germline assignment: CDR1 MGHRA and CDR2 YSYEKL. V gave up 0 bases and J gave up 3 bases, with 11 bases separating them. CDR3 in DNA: TGCGCCAGCAGCCAAGATGGGCACTCGGACTATGGCTACACCTTC. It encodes CASSQDGHSDYGYTF.

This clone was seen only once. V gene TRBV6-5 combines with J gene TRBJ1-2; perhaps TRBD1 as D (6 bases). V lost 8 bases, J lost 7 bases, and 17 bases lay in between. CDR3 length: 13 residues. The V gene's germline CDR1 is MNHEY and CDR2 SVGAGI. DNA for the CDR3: TGTGCCAGCGCAAAAGCCGGACAGCTTGGCTACACCTTC. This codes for CASAKAGQLGYTF.

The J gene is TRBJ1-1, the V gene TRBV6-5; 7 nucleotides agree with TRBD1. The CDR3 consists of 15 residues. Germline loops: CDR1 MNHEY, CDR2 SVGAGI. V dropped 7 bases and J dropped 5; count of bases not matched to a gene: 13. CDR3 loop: CASILTGDRKTEAFF. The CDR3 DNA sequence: TGTGCCAGCATACTTACAGGGGATAGAAAAACTGAAGCTTTCTTT.

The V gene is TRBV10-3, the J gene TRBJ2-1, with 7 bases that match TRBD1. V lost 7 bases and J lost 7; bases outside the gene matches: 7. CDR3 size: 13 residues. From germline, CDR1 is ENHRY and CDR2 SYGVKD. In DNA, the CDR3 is TGTGCCATCAACAGGGGAAATGGGAATGAGCAGTTCTTC. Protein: CAINRGNGNEQFF.

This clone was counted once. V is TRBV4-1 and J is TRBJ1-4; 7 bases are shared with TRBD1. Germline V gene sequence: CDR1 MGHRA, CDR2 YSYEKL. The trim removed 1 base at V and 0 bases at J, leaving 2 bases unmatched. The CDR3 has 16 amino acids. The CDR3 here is CASSQGDRPTNEKLFF. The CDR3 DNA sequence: TGCGCCAGCAGCCAAGGGGACAGACCAACTAATGAAAAACTGTTTTTT.